This TCR beta chain was sequenced during a study of early T cells in non-severe SARS-CoV-2 infection. Study-wide results and caveats: Anti-spike CD8 specificities were favored by VDJdb matching, whose results missed private and CD4 specificities.

This clonotype was counted at least ten times. Its antigen is unidentified. TCRdb reanalysed the 5' RACE reads using MiXCR and keeps one entry per CDR3 protein. The repertoire has under 45,000 distinct CDR3 sequences, 6% to 9.5% of them found once; the top ten carry roughly an eighth. Trimming took off 1 base at V and 5 bases at J, with 7 bases between the two ends. Germline V gene sequence: CDR1 LGHNA, CDR2 YNFKEQ. The CDR3 totals 13 residues. The clonotype comes from an adult who was a healthcare worker with PCR-confirmed SARS-CoV-2 infection or an uninfected control (not recorded which). The sequencing used whole blood, collected at baseline. The chain couples TRBV4-2 to TRBJ2-3; D uncertain. The CDR3, as DNA: TGTGCCAGCAGCCAAGTAGCTGGAGATACGCAGTATTTT. It translates to CASSQVAGDTQYF.